This TCR beta chain was found in a study of cytomegalovirus exposure and HLA in healthy donors. Study conclusions and caveats: It was approximately 150 TCR beta chains that were listed as cytomegalovirus-associated.

The junction had 5 bases not matched to a gene; V was cut back by 1 base and J by 3 bases. The germline CDR1 and CDR2 sequences are SEHNR and FQNEAQ (reference sequence). The length of the CDR3 is 15 residues. Assay used: immunoSEQ multiplex PCR; TCRdb lists only in-frame clones, some missing. The table shows under 250,000 clones, with roughly 91% occurring only once. Worth noting for this clone: Its antigen remains unknown.

The approximately 130-subject validation cohort, separate from the approximately 640-subject first cohort, included the donors. The chain is built from TRBV7-9 and TRBJ1-1, with 7 nucleotides matching TRBD1. Material for sequencing was PBMCs. This receptor was identified in a woman aged 18-30 years in good health and CMV-seropositive. Here the CDR3 DNA reads TGTGCCAGCAGCTTAGAGACAGGGTCGGACACTGAAGCTTTCTTT. It yields the protein CASSLETGSDTEAFF.